Listed below are T cell receptor beta chains from one sample, sequenced in a study of T cells in tumors after PD-1 blockade. The protocol was immunoSEQ multiplex PCR, while the TCRdb copy is restricted to in-frame clones and leaves out a portion. The table has approximately 6,000 clones, approximately 78% seen once. Sequencing used PBMCs, obtained after anti-PD-1 therapy. The receptors were sampled from a human donor with advanced basal cell or squamous cell carcinoma (not recorded which). Both conserved end residues are part of each CDR3. A D gene is named only where the DNA matches it firmly. Only part of the rows carry a size: once, few, many, or a class if the clone is expanded.

v_gene	d_gene	j_gene	abundance	CDR3nt	CDR3aa
TRBV6-2/TRBV6-3	TRBD1	TRBJ1-2	few	TGTGCCAGCAGCCCGGGACAGTGGACCTATGGCTACACCTTC	CASSPGQWTYGYTF
TRBV7-6	TRBD1	TRBJ2-7	-	TGTGCCAGCAGCCCCGGGACAGGCTTGAGCGAGCAGTACTTC	CASSPGTGLSEQYF
TRBV4-3	-	TRBJ1-3	-	TGCGCCAGCAGCCGAGAGATGGCGACACTCTCTGGAAACACCATATATTTT	CASSREMATLSGNTIYF
TRBV6-5	TRBD1	TRBJ2-1	-	TGTGCCAGCAGTTGGAGGACAGGGAAAAGCGATGAGCAGTTCTTC	CASSWRTGKSDEQFF
TRBV6-5	-	TRBJ2-1	-	TGTGCCAGCAGTTACGAGCGGAGCTCCTACAATGAGCAGTTCTTC	CASSYERSSYNEQFF
TRBV9	TRBD2	TRBJ2-2	-	TGTGCCAGCAGCTACAGCGGGGGATGGAACACCGGGGAGCTGTTTTTT	CASSYSGGWNTGELFF
TRBV2	TRBD2	TRBJ2-3	-	TGTGCCAGCACGTCCGGGGGGACCGCAGATACGCAGTATTTT	CASTSGGTADTQYF
TRBV6-1	-	TRBJ2-1	-	TGTGCCAGCAGTGAATGGCCCTTAGCCGGAGGGCAGTTCTTC	CASSEWPLAGGQFF
TRBV28	TRBD1	TRBJ2-4	-	TGTGCCAGCAGTTCAGGGGGAACGGCCAAAAACATTCAGTACTTC	CASSSGGTAKNIQYF
TRBV5-4	TRBD1	TRBJ2-2	-	TGTGCCAGCAGCAGAGGACAGGGGGCGGTTAGCACCGGGGAGCTGTTTTTT	CASSRGQGAVSTGELFF
TRBV7-9	-	TRBJ1-6	once	TGTGCCAGCAGCCCAGCGGGCCAGATTAATTCACCCCTCCACTTT	CASSPAGQINSPLHF
TRBV2	-	TRBJ2-7	-	TGTGCCAGCACCCCCGAGTTAGGCCCTGTGGGGCAGTACTTC	CASTPELGPVGQYF
TRBV7-2	TRBD2	TRBJ2-5	-	TGTGCCAGCAGCACGAGCGGGGGGGCAGAGACCCAGTACTTC	CASSTSGGAETQYF
TRBV19	TRBD1	TRBJ1-1	-	TGTGCCAGTAGTGCGCCGGGACAGGGGATGTACACTGAAGCTTTCTTT	CASSAPGQGMYTEAFF
TRBV25-1	TRBD2	TRBJ2-1	few	TGTGCCAGCAGTGAAAGGCCGACTAGCGGGGGGGACAACAATGAGCAGTTCTTC	CASSERPTSGGDNNEQFF
TRBV18	-	TRBJ2-3	-	TGTGCCAGCTCACCCCCGGGTAGCGGAAGCACAGATACGCAGTATTTT	CASSPPGSGSTDTQYF
TRBV6-5	-	TRBJ1-5	-	TGTGCCAGCAGTTACTCGAGGAATAGCAATCAGCCCCAGCATTTT	CASSYSRNSNQPQHF
TRBV4-1	TRBD1	TRBJ1-5	-	TGCGCCAGCAGCCAAGAGGTAACAGGGGATCAGCCCCAGCATTTT	CASSQEVTGDQPQHF
TRBV6-5	-	TRBJ2-2	-	TGTGCCAGCAGAGGTTTGGGATCGTACACCGGGGAGCTGTTTTTT	CASRGLGSYTGELFF
TRBV7-8	TRBD2	TRBJ2-7	-	TGTGCCAGCAGCTTGGGACTAGCGGGGGTCTACGAGCAGTACTTC	CASSLGLAGVYEQYF
TRBV19	-	TRBJ1-2	-	TGTGCCAGTAGTATAAGTGTCTATGGCTACACCTTC	CASSISVYGYTF
TRBV25-1	TRBD1	TRBJ2-7	-	TGTGCCAGGGACAGGGGGCCTGACGAGCAGTACTTC	CARDRGPDEQYF
TRBV18	-	TRBJ1-1	large	TGTGCCAGCTCACCTCTTCCGGGGACGAACACTGAAGCTTTCTTT	CASSPLPGTNTEAFF
TRBV20-1	TRBD1	TRBJ1-4	-	TGCAGTGCGGAACAGGGGGAAAAACTGTTTTTT	CSAEQGEKLFF
TRBV29-1	TRBD1	TRBJ1-2	-	TGCAGCGTCGGACAGGGAAGTAACTATGGCTACACCTTC	CSVGQGSNYGYTF